This passage covers 27 T cell receptor beta chains from one sample sequenced in a study of siplizumab effects on memory and regulatory T cells. This table comes from immunoSEQ multiplex PCR, and its TCRdb copy is limited to in-frame clones, with some not included. Here the sample spans tens of thousands of clones, 93% being singletons. Sequencing used CD8+ T cells sorted from blood. The receptors were sampled from a human donor in good health.

The chain carries TRBV9 and TRBJ1-2; 8 bases line up with TRBD1. In germline, CDR1 is SGDLS, CDR2 YYNGEE. The trim removed 3 bases at V and 0 bases at J, leaving 13 bases unmatched. The CDR3 has 18 residues. In DNA form, the CDR3 reads TGTGCCAGCAGCGCATTACACACAGACAGGGGACCTAACTATGGCTACACCTTC. Encoded protein: CASSALHTDRGPNYGYTF.

This clone came up once. The chain recombines TRBV29-1 with TRBJ2-2; D tentatively fits TRBD1 or TRBD2 (5 bases each). Germline assignment: CDR1 SQVTM and CDR2 ANQGSEA. V gave up 4 bases and J gave up 5 bases, with 8 bases separating them. The length of the CDR3 is 12 residues. The CDR3 sequence is CSVAEGTGELFF. CDR3 bases: TGCAGCGTTGCTGAGGGGACCGGGGAGCTGTTTTTT.

This chain links TRBV6-1 with TRBJ1-5, with a weak D call TRBD1 (5 bases). CDR3 length: 14 residues. CDR1 and CDR2 from the germline V gene are MNHNS and SASEGT. The V gene lost 2 bases and the J gene lost 3 bases, with 8 bases spanning the gap. The CDR3 spells CASSEIGTNQPQHF. For the CDR3, the DNA is TGTGCCAGCAGTGAAATAGGGACCAATCAGCCCCAGCATTTT.

The chain is built from TRBV7-9 and TRBJ1-5, with 7 bases lining up with TRBD1. Losses at the gene ends were 0 bases for V and 5 bases for J; bases not matched to a gene: 10. CDR3 length: 17 residues. Germline CDR1 and CDR2: SEHNR and FQNEAQ (reference sequence). Here the CDR3 DNA reads TGTGCCAGCAGCTTAGCGCGAGGGGGACAGAAAGATCAGCCCCAGCATTTT. Its translation: CASSLARGGQKDQPQHF.

This sequence joins TRBV4-1 and TRBJ1-1; D is unresolved. The germline CDR1 and CDR2 sequences are MGHRA and YSYEKL. Trimming left V 4 bases short and J 7 bases short, with 16 bases between. The CDR3 sequence is 14 residues long. This CDR3 is CASSPLDGRIEAFF. DNA for the CDR3: TGCGCCAGCAGCCCCCTGGATGGCCGGATTGAAGCTTTCTTT.

The chain employs TRBV9 and TRBJ1-1; no clear D. The CDR3 extends over 13 amino acids. Germline values: CDR1 SGDLS, CDR2 YYNGEE. Trimming removed 1 base from V and 4 bases from J, with 8 bases in between. CDR3 in amino acids: CASSVFFGTEAFF. The CDR3 nucleotides are TGTGCCAGCAGCGTATTTTTCGGCACTGAAGCTTTCTTT.

The table lists this clone with a count of one. The chain uses TRBV7-3 and TRBJ2-5; tentatively, D is TRBD1 or TRBD2 (5 bases each). The CDR3 sequence is 13 residues long. V lost 5 bases, J lost 4 bases, and 11 bases lay in between. Per the germline V gene, CDR1 is SGHTA and CDR2 is FQGTGA. The CDR3 DNA is TGTGCCAGCAGCCGGGACGTTACAGAGACCCAGTACTTC. This encodes CASSRDVTETQYF.

This clone came up a few times. The chain uses TRBV11-2 and TRBJ2-7; D remains ambiguous. The germline gives CDR1 SGHAT, CDR2 FQNNGV. V was cut by 1 base and J by 0 bases, with 10 bases left in between. This CDR3 comprises 15 residues. The CDR3 protein is CASSLVADSSYEQYF. CDR3 sequence (DNA): TGTGCCAGCAGCTTAGTGGCGGATAGCTCCTACGAGCAGTACTTC.

CDR3 protein: CASSLTPSGSETQYF. In nucleotides, the CDR3 is TGTGCCAGCAGCTTAACGCCCAGCGGGAGTGAGACCCAGTACTTC. The chain is built from TRBV7-3 and TRBJ2-5; TRBD2 matches at 8 bases. Germline CDR1 SGHTA, CDR2 FQGTGA. V was clipped by 0 bases and J by 5 bases; unmatched bases: 5. The CDR3 consists of 15 residues.

This rearrangement joins TRBV7-2 to TRBJ2-5; 9 bases line up with TRBD2. CDR1 and CDR2 (germline): SGHTA, FQGNSA. V lost 1 base and J lost 3; bases outside the gene matches: 6. CDR3 length: 16 residues. The CDR3 protein is CASSLDGLASEETQYF. DNA of the CDR3: TGTGCCAGCAGCTTAGACGGACTAGCGTCGGAAGAGACCCAGTACTTC.

The rearrangement joins TRBV11-2 to TRBJ2-3; 7 bases line up with TRBD2. Germline CDR1 is SGHAT and CDR2 is FQNNGV. This CDR3 has 18 residues. With V trimmed by 5 bases and J by 2 bases, 16 bases remained unmatched. CDR3 sequence: CASSLNPGGSGYTDTQYF. The CDR3 coding sequence is TGTGCCAGCAGCCTAAACCCGGGAGGAAGCGGATACACAGATACGCAGTATTTT.

V usage is TRBV2 and J usage is TRBJ2-3; 7 bases line up with TRBD1. The CDR3 runs to 16 residues. J lost 2 bases, V lost 9 bases, and 14 bases had no gene match. The germline V gene encodes CDR1 SNHLY and CDR2 FYNNEI. CDR3 sequence (DNA): TGTGCCAGTGCAAACTTAACAGGGGTTCTCACAGATACGCAGTATTTT. Translating it yields CASANLTGVLTDTQYF.

V gene TRBV5-1 combines with J gene TRBJ2-7, with 7 bases that match TRBD2. CDR1 is SGHRS and CDR2 is YFSETQ in the germline V gene. CDR3 size: 14 residues. Losses at the gene ends were 2 bases for V and 3 bases for J; bases not matched to a gene: 5. The CDR3 loop is CASSFGPSGYEQYF. CDR3 sequence (DNA): TGCGCCAGCAGCTTTGGCCCTAGCGGCTACGAGCAGTACTTC.

The chain uses TRBV4-1 and TRBJ1-2, with no clear D. Between the trimmed V and J ends, which lost 1 base and 2 bases, there was a span of 11 bases. There are 15 residues in the CDR3. Looked up from germline, CDR1 is MGHRA and CDR2 is YSYEKL. For the CDR3, the DNA is TGCGCCAGCAGCCAAGCTGCGACACTAAACTATGGCTACACCTTC. It translates to CASSQAATLNYGYTF.

The CDR3 coding sequence is TGTGCCAGCAGTTCGACAGAGACCCAGTACTTC. Encoded protein: CASSSTETQYF. The rearrangement uses TRBV6-9 and TRBJ2-5, with D unresolved. V lost 4 bases, J lost 4 bases, and 4 bases lay in between. This CDR3 is 11 amino acids long. Germline CDR1 reads MNHGY; CDR2 reads SVAAGI.

This sequence joins TRBV13 and TRBJ2-1, with a possible D match to TRBD2 (5 bases). V was cut by 1 base and J by 5 bases, with 15 bases left in between. CDR3 length equals 16 residues. Germline V gene lookup returns CDR1 PRHDT and CDR2 FYEKMQ (reference sequence). CDR3 in DNA: TGTGCCAGCAGCTTAGAATCCGGGCCCGGGGACAATGAGCAGTTCTTC. Translation: CASSLESGPGDNEQFF.

This clone was observed a single time. This chain connects TRBV27 to TRBJ2-5; D unclear. The CDR3 is 17 residues long. The germline V gene encodes CDR1 MNHEY and CDR2 SMNVEV (reference sequence). Deletions cut 1 base from V and 5 bases from J, with 20 bases between. The CDR3 loop is CASSLYGSAAKGETQYF. For the CDR3, the DNA is TGTGCCAGCAGTTTATACGGGTCGGCAGCAAAAGGGGAGACCCAGTACTTC.

The chain combines TRBV4-1 with TRBJ2-2; 11 bases are shared with TRBD2. Germline lookup yields CDR1 MGHRA and CDR2 YSYEKL. CDR3 length equals 17 residues. V trimming: 2 bases; J trimming: 6 bases; junction bases outside the gene matches: 8. The CDR3 coding sequence is TGCGCCAGCAGCCAATTTGCTAGCGGGAGGTTGTCCGGGGAGCTGTTTTTT. It translates to CASSQFASGRLSGELFF.

The chain employs TRBV19 and TRBJ2-6; perhaps TRBD1 as D (6 bases). CDR1 is LNHDA, CDR2 SQIVND, per germline (reference sequence). The CDR3 length is 15 residues. V lost 4 bases to trimming and J lost 1 base, with 8 bases between them. The DNA of the CDR3 is TGTGCCAGTAGTAACGACAGGTCTGGGGCCAACGTCCTGACTTTC. This gives the protein CASSNDRSGANVLTF.

The CDR3 nucleotides read TGTGCCAGCTCACCACCGCAGGGGTACACCGGGGAGCTGTTTTTT. It encodes CASSPPQGYTGELFF. The chain carries TRBV18 and TRBJ2-2; D is possibly TRBD1 (6 bases). The V gene's germline CDR1 is KGHSH and CDR2 LQKENI. V was cut by 0 bases and J by 3 bases, with 8 bases left in between. The CDR3 is 15 residues long.

The V gene is TRBV6-5, the J gene TRBJ1-6; no definite D call. Germline assignment: CDR1 MNHEY and CDR2 SVGAGI. The ends were cut back, 5 bases at V and 4 bases at J, with 6 bases in the middle. The CDR3 spans 13 residues. Here the CDR3 DNA reads TGTGCCAGCAGTGAAGAGTATAATTCACCCCTCCACTTT. Its translation: CASSEEYNSPLHF.

The V call is TRBV23-1, the J call TRBJ1-5; TRBD1 might be the D (6 bases). TRBV23-1 is labeled an ORF, and its function is uncertain. V was cut by 7 bases and J by 6 bases, with 31 bases left in between. The CDR3 spans 19 residues. This CDR3 reads CASIALQGTEPLWPQPQHF. The CDR3 DNA reads TGCGCCAGCATTGCCCTACAGGGAACTGAACCCTTATGGCCTCAGCCCCAGCATTTT.

V is TRBV19 and J is TRBJ1-2, with D perhaps TRBD1 (6 bases). In germline, CDR1 is LNHDA, CDR2 SQIVND (reference sequence). The V and J ends lost 3 bases and 8 bases respectively, with 16 bases between them. The CDR3 covers 14 residues. CDR3 DNA: TGTGCCAGTAGTATCCGGGGGGCTGCGTACGGCTACACCTTC. Translated, it gives CASSIRGAAYGYTF.

The CDR3: CASSWTVNTEAFF. CDR3 DNA sequence: TGCGCCAGCAGCTGGACAGTGAACACTGAAGCTTTCTTT. V usage is TRBV5-1 and J usage is TRBJ1-1, with a possible D match to TRBD1 (6 bases). Trimming shortened V by 3 bases and J by 0 bases, and 6 bases separated the two germline ends. The CDR3 spans 13 residues. CDR1 and CDR2 (germline): SGHRS, YFSETQ.

The genes are TRBV29-1 and TRBJ1-3, with D maybe TRBD1 (5 bases). Germline lookup yields CDR1 SQVTM and CDR2 ANQGSEA. The V and J ends lost 0 bases and 4 bases respectively, with 10 bases between them. This CDR3 contains 14 residues. CDR3 sequence reads: CSVEEGGPGNTIYF. In DNA, the CDR3 is TGCAGCGTTGAAGAGGGGGGACCCGGAAACACCATATATTTT.

This chain uses TRBV6-5 with TRBJ2-2, with TRBD1 as a possible D gene (6 bases). Per the germline V gene, CDR1 is MNHEY and CDR2 is SVGAGI. The CDR3 spans 16 residues. With 1 base removed from V and 7 bases from J, the gap between germline ends came to 16 bases. The CDR3 region has the DNA TGTGCCAGCAGTTACTTGTACAGGGAAACGGGCGGGGAGCTGTTTTTT. It codes for CASSYLYRETGGELFF.

The chain recombines TRBV5-6 with TRBJ2-7; a weak D match, TRBD1 (6 bases). Trimming took off 2 bases at V and 5 bases at J, with 11 bases between the two ends. Germline V lookup: CDR1 SGHDT, CDR2 YYEEEE. The CDR3 runs 13 residues. The CDR3 DNA reads TGTGCCAGCAGCTTACAGGGAGTCGACGAGCAGTACTTC. The encoded protein is CASSLQGVDEQYF.